A single sample gave rise to the 32 T cell receptor beta chains below, sequenced in a study of T cell responses to AZD1222 COVID-19 vaccine. The table came from immunoSEQ multiplex PCR; TCRdb's copy has only in-frame clones and leaves some out. The sample has just under 85,000 clones; roughly 88% are singletons. The sample was peripheral blood, taken on day 0 of AZD1222 vaccination. All receptors derive from an adult in good health.

This clone was observed once. The CDR3 sequence: CASSTQAGGLSNEQFF. The CDR3 DNA follows: TGTGCCAGTAGTACCCAAGCGGGAGGCCTTTCCAATGAGCAGTTCTTC. The chain links TRBV19 to TRBJ2-1, with TRBD2 identical over 9 bases. The V segment lost 4 bases and the J segment 6 bases; nucleotides outside the gene matches: 10. The length of the CDR3 is 16 residues. The germline V gene encodes CDR1 LNHDA and CDR2 SQIVND (reference sequence).

This clone has just one count. V and J are TRBV10-2 and TRBJ1-1; D not certain. The ends were cut back, 4 bases at V and 1 base at J, with 7 bases in the middle. The CDR3 is 13 amino acids. The germline V gene encodes CDR1 WSHSY and CDR2 SAAADI. DNA for the CDR3: TGCGCCAGCAGTGCTGTCAGGAACACTGAAGCTTTCTTT. The encoded protein is CASSAVRNTEAFF.

Worth noting for this clone: Other DNA sequences from this sample encode an identical CDR3 as well. This chain links TRBV14 with TRBJ2-7; D unresolved. The germline V gene encodes CDR1 SGHDN and CDR2 FVKESK. Trimming pared 0 bases from V and 3 bases from J, leaving 6 bases between. This CDR3 has 13 residues. Written as DNA, the CDR3 is TGTGCCAGCAGCCAAGATCGCGGCTACGAGCAGTACTTC. Amino acid sequence: CASSQDRGYEQYF.

The rearrangement links TRBV21-1 to TRBJ1-5. TRBV21-1 is a pseudogene. The CDR3 runs 14 residues. CDR3 region: CASSAGVGNQPQHF. CDR3 in DNA: TGTGCCAGCAGCGCCGGGGTGGGCAATCAGCCCCAGCATTTT.

The chain has TRBV5-5 and TRBJ2-2; possibly TRBD2 for D (5 bases). Germline assignment: CDR1 SGHKS and CDR2 YYEKEE (reference sequence). The CDR3 is made up of 13 amino acids. Trimming shortened V by 5 bases and J by 4 bases, and 9 bases separated the two germline ends. In DNA form, the CDR3 reads TGTGCCAGCAGGGTCGGAGGCACCGGGGAGCTGTTTTTT. Translation gives CASRVGGTGELFF.

The V and J genes are TRBV9 and TRBJ1-4; a weak D match, TRBD1 (5 bases). This CDR3 is 15 amino acids long. Germline CDR1 and CDR2: SGDLS and YYNGEE. Trimming left V 0 bases short and J 4 bases short, with 10 bases between. CDR3 DNA: TGTGCCAGCAGCGTAGAGGGACTTAATAATGAAAAACTGTTTTTT. Its protein product is CASSVEGLNNEKLFF.

The chain recombines TRBV9 with TRBJ1-3; D uncertain. This CDR3 is 15 amino acids long. Germline loops: CDR1 SGDLS, CDR2 YYNGEE. V lost 4 bases and J 4 bases, leaving 15 bases between the germline ends. Here the CDR3 DNA reads TGTGCCAGCAGCCCCCGGCGGGGAGGGGGAAACACCATATATTTT. Translating it yields CASSPRRGGGNTIYF.

The V gene is TRBV29-1, the J gene TRBJ1-5; weak D call: TRBD1 (6 bases). Per germline, CDR1 SQVTM and CDR2 ANQGSEA. The CDR3 extends over 12 amino acids. Trimming pared 6 bases from V and 3 bases from J, leaving 9 bases between. This chain's CDR3 is CSVRDTNQPQHF. In DNA form, the CDR3 reads TGCAGCGTCCGGGACACCAATCAGCCCCAGCATTTT.

As to this clone: Other DNA sequences in the same sample also yield this CDR3. The chain recombines TRBV9 with TRBJ1-2; the D is unclear. The germline V gene has CDR1 SGDLS and CDR2 YYNGEE. The V end was cut by 0 bases, the J end by 3 bases, with 6 bases between. The CDR3 is 13 amino acids. The CDR3 here is CASSVGGDYGYTF. The CDR3 nucleotides read TGTGCCAGCAGCGTAGGTGGCGACTATGGCTACACCTTC.

This clone was observed once. The chain couples TRBV30 to TRBJ2-1; 7 nucleotides align to TRBD2. Germline trimming cut 4 bases from V and 7 bases from J; bases unmatched to any gene: 4. Germline CDR1 is GTSNPN and CDR2 is SVGIG (reference sequence). This CDR3 has 12 amino acids. The CDR3 DNA sequence: TGTGCCTGGATTCGCGGGGGAAATGAGCAGTTCTTC. Translated: CAWIRGGNEQFF.

The genes are TRBV28 and TRBJ2-1; D remains ambiguous. Between the trimmed V and J ends, which lost 4 bases and 4 bases, there was a span of 5 bases. Germline V gene data show CDR1 as MDHEN and CDR2 as SYDVKM. There are 12 residues in the CDR3. The CDR3 is CASSSTYNEQFF. In DNA form, the CDR3 reads TGTGCCAGCAGTTCTACATACAATGAGCAGTTCTTC.

J is TRBJ1-6 and V is TRBV9, with 9 bases that match TRBD1. V was clipped by 0 bases and J by 9 bases; unmatched bases: 7. CDR3 length equals 16 residues. Germline CDR1 is SGDLS and CDR2 is YYNGEE. CDR3: CASSVAGGDRVSPLHF. The CDR3 nucleotides read TGTGCCAGCAGCGTAGCCGGAGGGGACAGGGTTTCACCCCTCCACTTT.

V and J are TRBV30 and TRBJ2-1, with D perhaps TRBD1 or TRBD2 (6 bases each). CDR3 size: 17 residues. The germline V gene has CDR1 GTSNPN and CDR2 SVGIG (reference sequence). Trimming pared 0 bases from V and 0 bases from J, leaving 15 bases between. CDR3 region: CAWSVHGGRISYNEQFF. The CDR3 DNA reads as TGTGCCTGGAGTGTACACGGGGGCCGCATCTCCTACAATGAGCAGTTCTTC. The variable domain in full, completed from reference TRBV30 and TRBJ2-1, reads SQTIHQWPATLVQPVGSPLSLECTVEGTSNPNLYWYRQAAGRGLQLLFYSVGIGQISSEVPQNLSASRPQDRQFILSSKKLLLSDSGFYLCAWSVHGGRISYNEQFFGPGTRLTVL.

The chain has TRBV21-1 and TRBJ2-5. TRBV21-1 is a recognized pseudogene. The CDR3 extends over 16 amino acids. This chain's CDR3 is CASSKPLVPKEETQYF. CDR3 nucleotides: TGTGCCAGCAGCAAACCCCTCGTCCCTAAGGAAGAGACCCAGTACTTC.

The CDR3 nucleotides read TGCGCCAGCAGCCGGGAGGATGAGCAGTTCTTC. Translated: CASSREDEQFF. This rearrangement joins TRBV5-1 to TRBJ2-1, with 7 bases that match TRBD2. The CDR3 loop spans 11 amino acids. Germline CDR1 SGHRS, CDR2 YFSETQ. Losses at the gene ends were 4 bases for V and 8 bases for J; bases not matched to a gene: 0.

V is TRBV19 and J is TRBJ1-4; possible D gene TRBD1, 5 bases. V was trimmed by 6 bases and J by 0 bases, leaving 17 bases between them. Germline assignment: CDR1 LNHDA and CDR2 SQIVND (reference sequence). The CDR3 spans 17 residues. In DNA form, the CDR3 reads TGTGCCAGTAGCCCCGCCCGCGGGACTGCAACTAATGAAAAACTGTTTTTT. Residues: CASSPARGTATNEKLFF.

The J gene is TRBJ1-2, the V gene TRBV7-2; D remains unclear. Germline CDR1 SGHTA, CDR2 FQGNSA. The V gene lost 5 bases and the J gene lost 4 bases, with 11 bases spanning the gap. This CDR3 is 13 amino acids long. The CDR3, as DNA: TGTGCCAGCAGCGCCGGTATTAGCTATGGCTACACCTTC. Encoded protein: CASSAGISYGYTF. Variable domain in full (rest from reference TRBV7-2 and TRBJ1-2): GAGVSQSPSNKVTEKGKDVELRCDPISGHTALYWYRQSLGQGLEFLIYFQGNSAPDKSGLPSDRFSAERTGGSVSTLTIQRTQQEDSAVYLCASSAGISYGYTFGSGTRLTVV.

The rearrangement links TRBV7-2 to TRBJ2-7; 10 bases are a match to TRBD1. This CDR3 has 15 residues. V lost 1 base and J lost 4; bases outside the gene matches: 4. Germline CDR1 reads SGHTA; CDR2 reads FQGNSA. DNA of the CDR3: TGTGCCAGCAGCTTAGTTGGACAGGGGGTATACGAGCAGTACTTC. Its translation: CASSLVGQGVYEQYF.

The V call is TRBV28, the J call TRBJ2-4; D perhaps matches TRBD1 (5 bases). This CDR3 region has 17 residues. CDR1 and CDR2 (germline): MDHEN, SYDVKM. V lost 2 bases to trimming and J lost 5 bases, with 19 bases between them. As DNA, the CDR3 is TGTGCCAGCAGTTTAGGCACAGGACCGTCTGGTGAAAACATTCAGTACTTC. Protein product: CASSLGTGPSGENIQYF.

The chain uses TRBV6-2 or TRBV6-3 and TRBJ1-5, with D possibly being TRBD1 (6 bases). CDR3 length equals 14 residues. The V end was cut by 5 bases, the J end by 7 bases, with 15 bases between. CDR1 and CDR2 from the germline V gene are MNHEY and SVGEGT. The CDR3 region is CASSRSTGSQPQHF. In nucleotides, the CDR3 is TGTGCCAGCAGTCGATCGACAGGATCCCAGCCCCAGCATTTT.

The chain recombines TRBV4-1 with TRBJ1-4; D is unresolved. V lost 0 bases, J lost 10 bases, and 12 bases lay in between. The CDR3 sequence is 14 residues long. Germline loops: CDR1 MGHRA, CDR2 YSYEKL. CDR3 protein: CASSQDPTLGKLFF. The CDR3 bases are TGCGCCAGCAGCCAAGATCCGACTCTGGGAAAACTGTTTTTT.

This clone was observed a handful of times. The J gene is TRBJ2-1, the V gene TRBV5-4; D gene uncertain. V was cut by 4 bases and J by 0 bases, with 11 bases left in between. The CDR3 runs to 15 residues. CDR1 is SGHNT and CDR2 is YYREEE in the germline V gene (reference sequence). CDR3 region: CASSAAQSSYNEQFF. The CDR3 DNA sequence: TGTGCCAGCAGCGCGGCACAGAGCTCCTACAATGAGCAGTTCTTC.

The chain employs TRBV24-1 and TRBJ2-2; D possibly corresponds to TRBD1 (6 bases). The CDR3 runs 16 residues. Germline loops: CDR1 KGHDR, CDR2 SFDVKD. V lost 4 bases and J lost 6, with 17 bases in between. CDR3 in amino acids: CATSDPGHPVPGELFF. The CDR3 nucleotides are TGTGCCACCAGTGACCCGGGACACCCAGTGCCCGGGGAGCTGTTTTTT.

The V call is TRBV19, the J call TRBJ1-6, with D perhaps matching TRBD1 (6 bases). V was clipped by 2 bases and J by 5 bases, with 22 bases between them. The CDR3 is 19 amino acids. Germline loops: CDR1 LNHDA, CDR2 SQIVND (reference sequence). The CDR3 protein is CASSIFGVRTAADNSPLHF. The CDR3 nucleotides are TGTGCCAGTAGTATATTCGGCGTCCGGACAGCGGCTGATAATTCACCCCTCCACTTT. Full variable domain (remainder filled in from reference TRBV19 and TRBJ1-6): DGGITQSPKYLFRKEGQNVTLSCEQNLNHDAMYWYRQDPGQGLRLIYYSQIVNDFQKGDIAEGYSVSREKKESFPLTVTSAQKNPTAFYLCASSIFGVRTAADNSPLHFGNGTRLTVT.

CDR3 in DNA: TGTGCCAGCAGTTTAGGGCAGGGCCGGGGAGCTTTCTTT. Translation: CASSLGQGRGAFF. The V gene is TRBV12-3 or TRBV12-4, the J gene TRBJ1-1, with TRBD1 as a possible D gene (5 bases). Trimming shortened V by 1 base and J by 10 bases, and 13 bases separated the two germline ends. The length of the CDR3 is 13 residues.

The chain is built from TRBV18 and TRBJ2-7; D not certain. Germline values: CDR1 KGHSH, CDR2 LQKENI. This CDR3 comprises 15 residues. Trimming cost V 7 bases and J 1 base, with 17 bases left between them. CDR3 DNA: TGTGCCAGCTACAGAGACCCCCAGAAATCCTACGAGCAGTACTTC. Its translation: CASYRDPQKSYEQYF.

This clone was observed once. The rearrangement uses TRBV6-5 and TRBJ1-2; the match to TRBD1 covers 7 bases. Germline loops: CDR1 MNHEY, CDR2 SVGAGI. The CDR3 covers 12 residues. Trimming cost V 6 bases and J 4 bases; bases outside gene matches: 2. CDR3 sequence (DNA): TGTGCCAGCAGATCAGGGGGCTATGGCTACACCTTC. Its protein product is CASRSGGYGYTF.

The V gene is TRBV7-8, the J gene TRBJ1-1; TRBD1 might be the D (5 bases). CDR1 is SGHVS, CDR2 FQNEAQ, per germline. The germline V and J ends were trimmed by 3 bases and 4 bases, with 18 bases remaining between them. The CDR3 loop spans 16 amino acids. The CDR3 loop is CASSLSPQGGTTEAFF. As DNA, the CDR3 is TGTGCCAGCAGCTTGTCCCCCCAGGGAGGGACCACTGAAGCTTTCTTT.

The chain joins TRBV11-1 to TRBJ1-1; 7 nucleotides match TRBD1. V dropped 1 base and J dropped 4; count of bases not matched to a gene: 3. The CDR3 runs 14 residues. Germline V gene data show CDR1 as SGHAT and CDR2 as FQDESV (reference sequence). The CDR3 DNA reads as TGTGCCAGCAGCTTAGAGGGGGCGGGCACTGAAGCTTTCTTT. Its translation: CASSLEGAGTEAFF.

This CDR3 reads CASSLFPRPQHF. CDR3 coding DNA: TGTGCCAGCAGTTTGTTCCCACGGCCCCAGCATTTT. This chain joins TRBV12-3 or TRBV12-4 and TRBJ1-5; D remains unclear. The CDR3 length is 12 residues. V lost 3 bases and J lost 9, with 9 bases in between.

The chain uses TRBV15 and TRBJ2-7, with D possibly being TRBD1 (7 bases). The V end lost 3 bases, the J end lost 3 bases, and 12 bases lay between the germline ends. This CDR3 spans 14 amino acids. Germline assignment: CDR1 LNHNV and CDR2 YYDKDF (reference sequence). CDR3 bases: TGTGCCACCAGCAGCGGCGGGACAGTCTACGAGCAGTACTTC. Translation: CATSSGGTVYEQYF.

This chain joins TRBV7-2 and TRBJ1-2; 8 bases map to TRBD1. Germline CDR1 is SGHTA and CDR2 is FQGNSA. V lost 6 bases, J lost 4 bases, and 4 bases stayed unmatched. CDR3 length: 13 amino acids. The CDR3 region is CASSYDRGYGYTF. CDR3 in DNA: TGTGCCAGCAGTTATGACAGGGGCTATGGCTACACCTTC. The full variable domain, completed using reference TRBV7-2 and TRBJ1-2, is GAGVSQSPSNKVTEKGKDVELRCDPISGHTALYWYRQSLGQGLEFLIYFQGNSAPDKSGLPSDRFSAERTGGSVSTLTIQRTQQEDSAVYLCASSYDRGYGYTFGSGTRLTVV.